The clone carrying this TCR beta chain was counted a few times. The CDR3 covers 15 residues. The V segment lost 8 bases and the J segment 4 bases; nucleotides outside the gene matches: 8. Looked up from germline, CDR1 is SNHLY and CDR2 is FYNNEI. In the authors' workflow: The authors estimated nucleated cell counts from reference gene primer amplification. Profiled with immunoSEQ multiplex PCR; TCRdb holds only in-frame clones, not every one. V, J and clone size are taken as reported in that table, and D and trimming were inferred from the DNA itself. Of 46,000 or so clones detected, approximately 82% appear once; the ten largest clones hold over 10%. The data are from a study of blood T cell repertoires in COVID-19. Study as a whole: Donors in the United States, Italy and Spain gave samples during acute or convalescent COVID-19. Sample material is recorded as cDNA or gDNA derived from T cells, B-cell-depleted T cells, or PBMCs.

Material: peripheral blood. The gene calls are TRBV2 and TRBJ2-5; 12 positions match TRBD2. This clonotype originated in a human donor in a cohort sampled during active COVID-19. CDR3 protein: CASGGLAGGRETQYF. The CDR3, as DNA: TGTGCCAGCGGTGGGCTAGCGGGGGGGCGAGAGACCCAGTACTTC. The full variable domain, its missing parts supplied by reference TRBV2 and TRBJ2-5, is EPEVTQTPSHQVTQMGQEVILRCVPISNHLYFYWYRQILGQKVEFLVSFYNNEISEKSEIFDDQFSVERPDGSNFTLKIRSTKLEDSAMYFCASGGLAGGRETQYFGPGTRLLVL.